Below, 31 T cell receptor beta chains from the same sample are listed, as sequenced in a study of blood T cell repertoires in COVID-19. The assay was immunoSEQ multiplex PCR, and TCRdb's table has in-frame clones only and misses some. The sample has some 150,000 clones, more than 65% seen once. Sequenced input: PBMCs or T cells enriched from blood (not recorded which). The receptors were gathered from a man in his fifties or sixties who had recovered from COVID-19.

The chain carries TRBV14 and TRBJ1-6; 12 bases fit TRBD1. J gave up 7 bases and V 4 bases, and 5 bases lay outside the gene matches. Germline V gives CDR1 SGHDN, CDR2 FVKESK. This CDR3 region has 16 residues. CDR3 DNA sequence: TGTGCCAGCAGCCTATGGGACAGGGGGCTGAATTCACCCCTCCACTTT. It is translated as CASSLWDRGLNSPLHF.

V and J are TRBV6-6 and TRBJ1-1; D unresolved. Per germline, CDR1 MNHNY and CDR2 SVGAGI (reference sequence). This CDR3 contains 13 residues. V was pared by 4 bases and J by 11 bases, with 17 bases between. The DNA for the CDR3 is TGTGCCAGCAGTTCCCTCGAACGGTCGGGGGCTTTCTTT. Translation: CASSSLERSGAFF.

V gene TRBV25-1 combines with J gene TRBJ1-2; 8 bases align to TRBD1. CDR1 is MGHDK and CDR2 is SYGVNS in the germline V gene. Trimming cost V 6 bases and J 8 bases; bases outside gene matches: 5. The CDR3 extends over 12 amino acids. The CDR3 here is CASSIQGEGYTF. The CDR3 DNA sequence: TGTGCCAGCAGCATACAGGGGGAAGGCTACACCTTC.

This clone was seen a few times. V is TRBV28 and J is TRBJ1-6, with TRBD1 as a possible D gene (6 bases). The CDR3 runs to 16 residues. Trimming left V 6 bases short and J 7 bases short, with 19 bases between. Germline V CDR1 and CDR2: MDHEN, SYDVKM. CDR3 sequence: CASRSPRGHPNSPLHF. CDR3 sequence (DNA): TGTGCCAGCAGATCTCCTAGGGGACATCCAAATTCACCCCTCCACTTT. The full variable domain, completed using reference TRBV28 and TRBJ1-6, is DVKVTQSSRYLVKRTGEKVFLECVQDMDHENMFWYRQDPGLGLRLIYFSYDVKMKEKGDIPEGYSVSREKKERFSLILESASTNQTSMYLCASRSPRGHPNSPLHFGNGTRLTVT.

With regard to this clone: Sequence at one end of the junction differs from germline and may be a read error. J is TRBJ1-1 and V is TRBV3-1 (or the pseudogene TRBV3-2), with TRBD1 matching over 10 bases. The CDR3 is made up of 15 amino acids. Germline values: CDR1 LGHDT, CDR2 YNNKEL (reference sequence). The CDR3 nucleotides are TGTGCTAGCAGCCCGGGACAGGGGATGAACACTGAAGCTTTCTTT. It is translated as CASSPGQGMNTEAFF.

V usage is TRBV5-1 and J usage is TRBJ2-7, with 7 bases that match TRBD2. With V trimmed by 0 bases and J by 4 bases, 4 bases remained unmatched. Per the germline V gene, CDR1 is SGHRS and CDR2 is YFSETQ. The CDR3 has 14 residues. CDR3 nucleotide sequence: TGCGCCAGCAGCTTGGCTAGCGGAAGGTACGAGCAGTACTTC. Translating gives CASSLASGRYEQYF. Drawing the rest from reference TRBV5-1 and TRBJ2-7, the complete variable domain is KAGVTQTPRYLIKTRGQQVTLSCSPISGHRSVSWYQQTPGQGLQFLFEYFSETQRNKGNFPGRFSGRQFSNSRSEMNVSTLELGDSALYLCASSLASGRYEQYFGPGTRLTVT.

V is TRBV5-6 and J is TRBJ1-2; D unresolved. CDR3 size: 12 residues. Germline loops: CDR1 SGHDT, CDR2 YYEEEE. V was cut by 4 bases and J by 3 bases, with 7 bases left in between. The CDR3 DNA reads as TGTGCCAGCAGCCCGGGTTACTATGGCTACACCTTC. Translating gives CASSPGYYGYTF.

The chain couples TRBV28 to TRBJ1-5; D may be TRBD1 (6 bases). CDR1 is MDHEN, CDR2 SYDVKM, per germline. CDR3 size: 14 residues. Trimming removed 6 bases at V and 2 bases at J, with 11 bases between. The CDR3: CASSRGGRNQPQHF. The DNA for the CDR3 is TGTGCCAGCAGCCGGGGGGGCCGCAATCAGCCCCAGCATTTT.

This clone came up once. V usage is TRBV10-3 and J usage is TRBJ1-1; 10 positions match TRBD1. Germline CDR1 reads ENHRY; CDR2 reads SYGVKD. The CDR3 length is 19 residues. J lost 0 bases, V lost 7 bases, and 17 bases had no gene match. Here the CDR3 DNA reads TGTGCCATCACCGCTGGACCGGGACAGGGGCTCCCCCTGAACACTGAAGCTTTCTTT. As protein: CAITAGPGQGLPLNTEAFF.

The chain combines TRBV11-2 with TRBJ2-5; 11 bases are shared with TRBD2. The CDR3 runs to 14 residues. The germline V gene encodes CDR1 SGHAT and CDR2 FQNNGV. J gave up 7 bases and V 5 bases, and 6 bases lay outside the gene matches. The CDR3 DNA follows: TGTGCCAGCAGCCTTAGCGGGGGGGTTGGGACCCAGTACTTC. Its protein is CASSLSGGVGTQYF.

This clone was seen a few times. This chain joins TRBV5-5 and TRBJ2-7, with 13 bases fitting TRBD2. Germline values: CDR1 SGHKS, CDR2 YYEKEE (reference sequence). This CDR3 region has 17 residues. The V gene end was trimmed by 4 bases and the J gene end by 6 bases; junction bases not matched to a gene: 13. CDR3: CASSRIQLAGGPGEQYF. DNA for the CDR3: TGTGCCAGCAGCCGGATCCAACTAGCGGGGGGGCCAGGCGAGCAGTACTTC.

This chain links TRBV7-2 with TRBJ1-2; 10 bases map to TRBD1. Trimming at V came to 1 base and at J to 3 bases, leaving 2 bases not matched to a gene. Germline V CDR1 and CDR2: SGHTA, FQGNSA. The CDR3 totals 15 residues. The CDR3 region is CASSLGGQGYYGYTF. The CDR3 DNA reads as TGTGCCAGCAGCTTAGGGGGACAGGGGTACTATGGCTACACCTTC.

V usage is TRBV7-9 and J usage is TRBJ2-7; TRBD1 agrees at 7 bases. The CDR3 runs to 13 residues. With 3 bases clipped from V and 6 bases from J, the junction kept 5 bases outside the gene matches. The germline V gene has CDR1 SEHNR and CDR2 FQNEAQ (reference sequence). The CDR3 nucleotides read TGTGCCAGCAGCTTGACAGGGTCTGGCGAGCAGTACTTC. Translated: CASSLTGSGEQYF.

The CDR3 reads CATYRRGSLGGELFF. CDR3 coding DNA: TGTGCCACTTATCGGCGGGGTAGCCTGGGCGGGGAGCTGTTTTTT. The V call is TRBV27, the J call TRBJ2-2; tentative D call: TRBD2 (6 bases). V was pared by 10 bases and J by 7 bases, with 22 bases between. Per germline, CDR1 MNHEY and CDR2 SMNVEV (reference sequence). The CDR3 extends over 15 amino acids.

Concerning this clone: One junction end does not reproduce the germline sequence, and a read error may be involved. The V gene is TRBV30, the J gene TRBJ1-2; D unclear. This CDR3 contains 12 residues. The V gene's germline CDR1 is GTSNPN and CDR2 SVGIG (reference sequence). The CDR3 nucleotides are TGTGCCCGGAGTGTTAGCGAGACACGCTACACCTTC. Protein product: CARSVSETRYTF.

This clone was seen ten or more times. The CDR3 DNA is TGTGCCAGCAGCCAAGGCGGGACGTTAGGCTACACCTTC. Its translation is CASSQGGTLGYTF. This rearrangement joins TRBV3-1 (or the pseudogene TRBV3-2) to TRBJ1-2, with a weak D call TRBD1 (5 bases). V was clipped by 1 base and J by 8 bases, with 11 bases between them. Germline loops: CDR1 LGHDT, CDR2 YNNKEL (reference sequence). The length of the CDR3 is 13 residues.

This rearrangement joins TRBV21-1 to TRBJ1-5; TRBD1, as called in the table, went unchecked against the DNA. TRBV21-1 is recorded as a pseudogene. The CDR3 is 16 residues long. This CDR3 is CASSKTGTSSNQPQHF. The CDR3 DNA follows: TGTGCCAGCAGTAAAACCGGGACAAGTAGCAATCAGCCCCAGCATTTT.

V usage is TRBV24-1 and J usage is TRBJ2-2, with 7 bases matching TRBD1. The CDR3 consists of 18 residues. J lost 0 bases, V lost 5 bases, and 11 bases had no gene match. Germline assignment: CDR1 KGHDR and CDR2 SFDVKD. The CDR3 here is CATSGTIPGQSNTGELFF. CDR3 nucleotides: TGTGCCACCAGTGGTACCATTCCGGGACAGTCGAACACCGGGGAGCTGTTTTTT.

The chain is built from TRBV6-5 and TRBJ2-7, with 7 bases that match TRBD2. Per the germline V gene, CDR1 is MNHEY and CDR2 is SVGAGI. There are 13 residues in the CDR3. J lost 5 bases, V lost 6 bases, and 7 bases had no gene match. CDR3 region: CASRGGGEDEQYF. As DNA, the CDR3 is TGTGCCAGCAGGGGCGGGGGAGAGGACGAGCAGTACTTC.

V is TRBV7-2 and J is TRBJ1-5, with 7 bases fitting TRBD1. The germline V gene encodes CDR1 SGHTA and CDR2 FQGNSA. The V segment lost 1 base and the J segment 6 bases; nucleotides outside the gene matches: 3. The CDR3 sequence is 14 residues long. This CDR3 reads CASSLEGAVQPQHF. CDR3 coding DNA: TGTGCCAGCAGCTTAGAGGGGGCCGTTCAGCCCCAGCATTTT.

The CDR3 region is CASRVGGQLNTEAFF. CDR3 DNA sequence: TGTGCCAGTAGAGTCGGGGGACAGTTGAACACTGAAGCTTTCTTT. The chain has TRBV19 and TRBJ1-1; 7 bases align to TRBD1. Germline CDR1 LNHDA, CDR2 SQIVND (reference sequence). This CDR3 contains 15 residues. V was pared by 6 bases and J by 0 bases, with 7 bases of the junction left unmatched. Variable domain in full (rest from reference TRBV19 and TRBJ1-1): DGGITQSPKYLFRKEGQNVTLSCEQNLNHDAMYWYRQDPGQGLRLIYYSQIVNDFQKGDIAEGYSVSREKKESFPLTVTSAQKNPTAFYLCASRVGGQLNTEAFFGQGTRLTVV.

V is TRBV30 and J is TRBJ2-1, with 8 bases identical to TRBD2. Germline V gives CDR1 GTSNPN, CDR2 SVGIG (reference sequence). The V segment lost 5 bases and the J segment 4 bases; nucleotides outside the gene matches: 4. The CDR3 has 13 amino acids. The chain's CDR3 is CAWYGGAYNEQFF. As DNA, the CDR3 is TGTGCCTGGTACGGGGGGGCATACAATGAGCAGTTCTTC.

This sequence joins TRBV3-1 (or the pseudogene TRBV3-2) and TRBJ2-2; D gene uncertain. Germline V gene sequence: CDR1 LGHDT, CDR2 YNNKEL (reference sequence). Trimming took 3 bases from V and 8 from J, leaving 10 bases between them. The CDR3 is 13 residues long. CDR3 coding DNA: TGTGCCAGCAGCCATTTGCAGTCGGGGGAGCTGTTTTTT. Amino acids: CASSHLQSGELFF.

For this clone: An end of the junction does not agree with germline; a read error may underlie this. The CDR3 protein is CASSTGPGNTIYF. The CDR3 DNA reads TGTGCTAGCAGCACAGGACCTGGAAACACCATATATTTT. The genes are TRBV7-7 and TRBJ1-3; D is perhaps TRBD1 (5 bases). The CDR3 runs 13 residues. The germline V gene encodes CDR1 SSHAT and CDR2 FNYEAQ (reference sequence).

The chain joins TRBV7-2 to TRBJ1-2; no reliable D call. The CDR3 spans 15 residues. CDR1 is SGHTA, CDR2 FQGNSA, per germline. Trimming took 1 base from V and 0 from J, leaving 9 bases between them. In DNA, the CDR3 is TGTGCCAGCAGCTTAGGCCCCACAGCTAACTATGGCTACACCTTC. It translates to CASSLGPTANYGYTF.

This clone was detected a few times. J is TRBJ2-1 and V is TRBV7-8, with D perhaps matching TRBD2 (5 bases). The V gene's germline CDR1 is SGHVS and CDR2 FQNEAQ. The V end lost 1 base, the J end lost 7 bases, and 8 bases lay between the germline ends. CDR3 size: 13 residues. CDR3 protein: CASSLESGNEQFF. CDR3 bases: TGTGCCAGCAGCTTAGAGTCGGGGAATGAGCAGTTCTTC.

The rearrangement links TRBV4-1 to TRBJ1-4, with 7 bases identical to TRBD1. Germline trimming cut 0 bases from V and 7 bases from J; bases unmatched to any gene: 5. The germline V gene encodes CDR1 MGHRA and CDR2 YSYEKL. The CDR3 is 15 amino acids. CDR3 bases: TGCGCCAGCAGCCAAGAGGGCAGGGGGAGTGAAAAACTGTTTTTT. Protein sequence: CASSQEGRGSEKLFF.

On this clone itself: Other DNA sequences of this sample code for an identical CDR3. Written as DNA, the CDR3 is TGTGCCAGCAGCCAAGGTGGCGGGTCCTACAATGAGCAGTTCTTC. Protein product: CASSQGGGSYNEQFF. The V and J genes are TRBV4-2 and TRBJ2-1; D might be TRBD2 (5 bases). The ends were cut back, 1 base at V and 1 base at J, with 8 bases in the middle. The CDR3 is made up of 15 amino acids. Looked up from germline, CDR1 is LGHNA and CDR2 is YNFKEQ.

The V gene is TRBV5-1, the J gene TRBJ1-4, with 7 positions matching TRBD1. Per the germline V gene, CDR1 is SGHRS and CDR2 is YFSETQ. V dropped 4 bases and J dropped 0; count of bases not matched to a gene: 6. CDR3 length: 16 residues. The CDR3 nucleotides are TGCGCCAGCAGCCCCCGGACAGGTGCAACTAATGAAAAACTGTTTTTT. Residues: CASSPRTGATNEKLFF.

Remarks on this clone: Other DNA sequences in this specimen translate into the identical CDR3. The rearrangement joins TRBV27 to TRBJ1-4; 9 bases are a match to TRBD1. Germline V CDR1 and CDR2: MNHEY, SMNVEV (reference sequence). The CDR3 extends over 16 amino acids. V gave up 3 bases and J gave up 3 bases; unmatched junction bases: 5. The CDR3 spells CASSLTQGAANEKLFF. CDR3 bases: TGTGCCAGCAGTTTGACACAGGGGGCGGCTAATGAAAAACTGTTTTTT. Filled out from reference TRBV27 and TRBJ1-4, the complete variable domain reads EAQVTQNPRYLITVTGKKLTVTCSQNMNHEYMSWYRQDPGLGLRQIYYSMNVEVTDKGDVPEGYKVSRKEKRNFPLILESPSPNQTSLYFCASSLTQGAANEKLFFGSGTQLSVL.

V gene TRBV5-1 combines with J gene TRBJ2-2, with D possibly being TRBD1 (5 bases). The V end lost 4 bases, the J end lost 0 bases, and 10 bases lay between the germline ends. The CDR3 consists of 15 residues. Germline CDR1 and CDR2: SGHRS and YFSETQ. The CDR3 region is CASSKQTANTGELFF. As DNA, the CDR3 is TGCGCCAGCAGCAAACAGACAGCGAACACCGGGGAGCTGTTTTTT.